A single sample is the source of the 14 T cell receptor beta chains below, sequenced in a study of shared clonotypes between healthy human individuals. The method was immunoSEQ multiplex PCR; TCRdb's version includes in-frame clones alone and lacks a portion of them. The data show 300,000 to 400,000 clones, approximately 79% seen once. The sample comprised memory CD4+ T cells sorted from blood. Specified subset: CD45RA-negative fraction. These receptors were collected from a man in his thirties or forties in good health.

The chain combines TRBV28 with TRBJ2-7; D is uncertain. The V and J ends lost 5 bases and 2 bases respectively, with 10 bases between them. The germline V gene has CDR1 MDHEN and CDR2 SYDVKM. The CDR3 runs to 13 residues. The CDR3 reads CASSPRPTYEQYF. In DNA form, the CDR3 reads TGTGCCAGCAGTCCCAGGCCGACCTACGAGCAGTACTTC.

The rearrangement links TRBV18 to TRBJ2-7; weak D call: TRBD1 (5 bases). From germline, CDR1 is KGHSH and CDR2 LQKENI. V lost 3 bases to trimming and J lost 2 bases, with 11 bases between them. The CDR3 has 14 amino acids. In DNA, the CDR3 is TGTGCCAGCTCACCTCGGACATCCACCTACGAGCAGTACTTC. Its protein product is CASSPRTSTYEQYF.

The chain joins TRBV10-1 to TRBJ2-7; D is perhaps TRBD2 (5 bases). The germline gives CDR1 WNHNN, CDR2 SYGVQD (reference sequence). V was trimmed by 5 bases and J by 4 bases, leaving 12 bases between them. This CDR3 has 13 residues. CDR3 bases: TGCGCCAGCAGTCCCGGGAAGACGTACGAGCAGTACTTC. Its protein is CASSPGKTYEQYF.

V usage is TRBV7-8 and J usage is TRBJ1-4, with no clear D. From germline, CDR1 is SGHVS and CDR2 FQNEAQ. Trimming removed 5 bases at V and 4 bases at J, with 8 bases between. The CDR3 is 13 residues long. In DNA form, the CDR3 reads TGTGCCAGCAGCCGAAACATTAATGAAAAACTGTTTTTT. This encodes CASSRNINEKLFF.

A word on this clone: A read error may produce the germline difference seen at one junction end. The chain combines TRBV19 with TRBJ1-1, with 9 bases identical to TRBD1. There are 15 residues in the CDR3. CDR1 and CDR2 (germline): LNHDA, SQIVND (reference sequence). The CDR3 loop is CASIIQGQGGTEAFF. The CDR3 coding sequence is TGTGCCAGTATTATACAGGGACAGGGAGGCACTGAAGCTTTCTTT.

V usage is TRBV6-6 and J usage is TRBJ2-7, with TRBD1 as a possible D gene (7 bases). The CDR3 covers 16 residues. V lost 6 bases and J lost 3, with 21 bases in between. Germline V gene data show CDR1 as MNHNY and CDR2 as SVGAGI (reference sequence). CDR3 DNA: TGTGCCAGCAGCCAGGGGGGCCCCCAGGGGGGCTACGAGCAGTACTTC. Translation: CASSQGGPQGGYEQYF.

This sequence joins TRBV6-1 and TRBJ1-5; no definite D call. The germline gives CDR1 MNHNS, CDR2 SASEGT. V gave up 8 bases and J gave up 2 bases, with 10 bases separating them. The CDR3 extends over 13 amino acids. CDR3 protein: CASEVAGNQPQHF. DNA for the CDR3: TGTGCCAGCGAGGTCGCGGGCAATCAGCCCCAGCATTTT.

This clone was counted a few times. This chain joins TRBV16 and TRBJ1-2; D is uncertain. CDR1 and CDR2 (germline): KGHSY, FQNENV. V lost 4 bases and J lost 14, with 20 bases in between. The CDR3 is made up of 13 amino acids. CDR3 DNA: TGTGCCAGCAGCCCGTCGATCAATAGGAGGGTTACCTTC. It is translated as CASSPSINRRVTF.

This clone has a handful of counts. CDR3 sequence reads: CASSPTGNGYTF. The CDR3, as DNA: TGTGCCAGCAGCCCCACAGGGAATGGCTACACCTTC. The rearrangement uses TRBV7-2 and TRBJ1-2; D is possibly TRBD1 (6 bases). This CDR3 has 12 residues. V lost 5 bases, J lost 6 bases, and 10 bases lay in between. CDR1 is SGHTA and CDR2 is FQGNSA in the germline V gene.

This rearrangement joins TRBV19 to TRBJ2-1, with no clear D. This CDR3 region has 12 residues. The germline gives CDR1 LNHDA, CDR2 SQIVND (reference sequence). The V end lost 8 bases, the J end lost 0 bases, and 5 bases lay between the germline ends. The CDR3 DNA reads as TGTGCCAGTGGGCGCTCCTACAATGAGCAGTTCTTC. This codes for CASGRSYNEQFF.

This clone was observed a handful of times. The chain is built from TRBV5-6 and TRBJ1-5; D gene ambiguous. The germline V and J ends were trimmed by 2 bases and 0 bases, with 9 bases remaining between them. This CDR3 is 15 amino acids long. CDR1 and CDR2 (germline): SGHDT, YYEEEE. The DNA for the CDR3 is TGTGCCAGCAGCTTCACGGGTGGTAGCAATCAGCCCCAGCATTTT. It translates to CASSFTGGSNQPQHF.

This clone has at least ten counts. The genes are TRBV5-6 and TRBJ1-2; the D is unclear. Germline loops: CDR1 SGHDT, CDR2 YYEEEE. V shed 4 bases and J shed 0 bases, with 16 bases lying between them. The CDR3 is made up of 16 amino acids. CDR3 coding DNA: TGTGCCAGCAGCCTCTCCACAGTTATACCTAACTATGGCTACACCTTC. As protein: CASSLSTVIPNYGYTF.

A single count supports this clone. The V and J genes are TRBV9 and TRBJ1-5; 9 bases fit TRBD1. The CDR3 totals 17 residues. V was pared by 3 bases and J by 4 bases, with 11 bases of the junction left unmatched. Looked up from germline, CDR1 is SGDLS and CDR2 is YYNGEE. Here the CDR3 reads CASSAYSGTGTNQPQHF. In DNA form, the CDR3 reads TGTGCCAGCAGCGCCTACAGTGGGACAGGGACAAATCAGCCCCAGCATTTT.

V usage is TRBV6-5 and J usage is TRBJ2-2; D uncertain. In germline, CDR1 is MNHEY, CDR2 SVGAGI. The CDR3 is made up of 14 amino acids. Deletions cut 6 bases from V and 4 bases from J, with 12 bases between. CDR3 sequence reads: CASREDSLTGELFF. The CDR3 coding sequence is TGTGCCAGCAGGGAAGATAGCCTCACCGGGGAGCTGTTTTTT.